This record covers a single T cell receptor beta chain. This clone's antigen is unknown. No per-base quality is available; no much larger clone lies one base away. This CDR3 is also generated by other DNA sequences in the sample. The entry originates in a study of blood T cell repertoires in COVID-19 (dated by TCRdb to the early 2020s). Looking at the study overall: Samples covering the acute and convalescent phases of COVID-19 were provided by collaborators in the United States, Italy and Spain. The samples were drawn from the first 160 participants of the ongoing ImmuneRACE study and from 1,254 subjects provided by 6 global collaborators. Subjects who had been exposed to COVID-19, were actively infected with it, or had recovered from it provided the deeply sampled blood TCRbeta repertoires that made up the dataset. Nearly every sample came with metadata listing a de-identified subject ID, COVID-19 status, age in years and sex. The material from the prospective study consisted of cDNA or gDNA derived from T cells, B-cell-depleted T cells, or PBMCs. Where available, HLA class I and class II types were obtained from metadata supplied by the sample provider rather than from assay-based typing. The repertoires were released in a freely available public database intended as a resource for research on the immune response to SARS-CoV-2.

CDR3 length: 14 amino acids, cysteine to phenylalanine. Only the CDR3 DNA is retained, 42 bases long and in frame from the first base. CDR1 is given as SGHTA and CDR2 as FQGNSA, both from the germline V gene. V is cut by 0 bases and J by 3 bases, and the space between the germline ends is 8 bases. One collaborating source in Seattle enrolled patients while the patients were actively infected and followed the patients over time throughout the course of disease. Collaborating institutions collected whole blood in K2EDTA tubes following their own protocols. For TCRbeta analysis, collaborator samples were shipped as frozen whole blood, as isolated PBMCs, or as DNA extracted from either sample type. The paper as a whole reports these results and caveats: How much clinical and demographic metadata was included differed by source and by participant, and the metadata was provided uncurated.

TCRbeta CDR3 regions were amplified from genomic DNA by means of the immunoSEQ Assay, a bias-controlled multiplex PCR. In the authors' own workflow: Within the assay, amplification of reference gene primers was used to estimate how many nucleated cells each sample contained. Sequence reads were collapsed and filtered to measure the absolute abundance of every unique TCRbeta CDR3 rearrangement. For each sample, productive Simpson clonality was calculated as the square root of Simpson's diversity index over productive rearrangements. In TCRdb, the immuneACCESS table is reduced to in-frame sequences with V and J assigned. These tables do not hold every clone; where another copy was compared, an unresolved V gene accounts for under half, and the others remain unexplained. Clone size and V and J calls were adopted from that table, with D and trimming inferred from the DNA. The sample yields 360,000 or so clones; approximately 89% were counted once. Together, the top ten hold around 4% of the sample.

This TCR came from a woman aged 55-75 years with COVID-19, enrolled during active disease. Recombination connected TRBV7-2 to TRBJ2-5; the D gene is possibly TRBD1, with 5 bases matching. The sample was peripheral blood. The DNA is as follows: TGTGCCAGCAGCTTAGCAGGGGCCAAAGAGACCCAGTACTTC. It codes for CASSLAGAKETQYF.